Following are 13 T cell receptor beta chains from one sample sequenced in a study of identifying expanded T cells in peripheral blood. The repertoire was sequenced with immunoSEQ multiplex PCR; TCRdb's copy has only in-frame clones and lacks some. In the table there are about 90,000 clones, 88% of which are singletons. Material: blood. The receptors derive from a person aged 18-69 years in good health.

The chain carries TRBV19 and TRBJ1-2, with TRBD1 identical over 8 bases. The CDR3 has 15 amino acids. The junction had 5 bases not matched to a gene; V was cut back by 5 bases and J by 0 bases. The germline CDR1 and CDR2 sequences are LNHDA and SQIVND (reference sequence). CDR3 DNA: TGTGCCAGTAGTTCAGGGGGCGAGCCTAACTATGGCTACACCTTC. Protein product: CASSSGGEPNYGYTF.

This clone has only a few counts. This sequence joins TRBV2 and TRBJ2-7; the match to TRBD2 covers 7 bases. With V trimmed by 3 bases and J by 2 bases, 4 bases remained unmatched. Germline values: CDR1 SNHLY, CDR2 FYNNEI. The CDR3 consists of 14 residues. The CDR3 bases are TGTGCCAGCAGTGAGGGGGGGAAGACCTACGAGCAGTACTTC. Amino acids: CASSEGGKTYEQYF.

The V and J genes are TRBV4-2 and TRBJ1-1; no definite D call. CDR3 size: 15 residues. Germline V gene sequence: CDR1 LGHNA, CDR2 YNFKEQ. Trimming removed 1 base at V and 1 base at J, with 10 bases between. The DNA of the CDR3 is TGTGCCAGCAGCCAAGGGACCGCATCGAACACTGAAGCTTTCTTT. Amino acids: CASSQGTASNTEAFF.

The chain joins TRBV4-2 to TRBJ1-6, with 8 bases fitting TRBD1. Germline CDR1 reads LGHNA; CDR2 reads YNFKEQ. V lost 0 bases and J lost 14; bases outside the gene matches: 9. The CDR3 consists of 15 residues. This CDR3 is CASSQETGARGALHF. CDR3 nucleotides: TGTGCCAGCAGCCAAGAGACAGGGGCTCGGGGGGCCCTCCACTTT.

The sample holds one count of this clone. This specimen includes other DNA sequences encoding the same CDR3. This sequence joins TRBV7-3 and TRBJ2-2; D unresolved. Germline V gene lookup returns CDR1 SGHTA and CDR2 FQGTGA. V shed 5 bases and J shed 4 bases, with 8 bases lying between them. The CDR3 has 13 amino acids. CDR3 protein: CASSPSGTGELFF. DNA for the CDR3: TGTGCCAGCAGCCCCTCGGGCACCGGGGAGCTGTTTTTT.

This clone was recorded only once. V usage is TRBV9 and J usage is TRBJ1-2, with D uncertain. Germline CDR1 is SGDLS and CDR2 is YYNGEE. The CDR3 sequence is 16 residues long. V shed 0 bases and J shed 4 bases, with 16 bases lying between them. For the CDR3, the DNA is TGTGCCAGCAGCGTAGGAGCTGGAGGGCTTTCCTATGGCTACACCTTC. Translated: CASSVGAGGLSYGYTF.

This chain joins TRBV6-1 and TRBJ1-1; 9 nucleotides agree with TRBD1. With 6 bases clipped from V and 3 bases from J, the junction kept 8 bases outside the gene matches. Germline-derived CDR1 and CDR2 are MNHNS and SASEGT. The CDR3 is 15 amino acids. CDR3 nucleotides: TGTGCCAGCAGATATAACAGGGGGCTTGACACTGAAGCTTTCTTT. This encodes CASRYNRGLDTEAFF.

The chain joins TRBV12-5 to TRBJ2-5, with D possibly matching TRBD1 (5 bases). The J call may be wrong; the DNA end is better matched by TRBJ2-7. The CDR3 has 13 amino acids. Per the germline V gene, CDR1 is LGHNT and CDR2 is FRNRAP. The CDR3: CASGLGQAYEQYF. The CDR3, as DNA: TGTGCTAGTGGTTTAGGACAAGCCTACGAGCAGTACTTC.

The chain links TRBV5-5 to TRBJ1-3; D is uncertain. Per germline, CDR1 SGHKS and CDR2 YYEKEE (reference sequence). The CDR3 loop spans 15 amino acids. V was cut by 0 bases and J by 0 bases, with 7 bases left in between. This CDR3 reads CASSLGPTSGNTIYF. CDR3 nucleotides: TGTGCCAGCAGCTTGGGGCCGACCTCTGGAAACACCATATATTTT.

The chain combines TRBV7-2 with TRBJ2-2, with 12 bases matching TRBD2. Germline lookup yields CDR1 SGHTA and CDR2 FQGNSA. The CDR3 contains 16 residues. V was pared by 5 bases and J by 5 bases, with 6 bases of the junction left unmatched. The CDR3 coding sequence is TGTGCCAGCAGCCAACCTAGCGGGAGGGCGACCGGGGAGCTGTTTTTT. This codes for CASSQPSGRATGELFF.

The chain carries TRBV4-1 and TRBJ1-2; a possible D gene is TRBD1 (6 bases). V gave up 3 bases and J gave up 1 base, with 15 bases separating them. The CDR3 has 16 residues. Germline V gene data show CDR1 as MGHRA and CDR2 as YSYEKL. CDR3 DNA sequence: TGCGCCAGCAGCCAGGACGCCGGGACACTTAACTATGGCTACACCTTC. Translation: CASSQDAGTLNYGYTF.

This chain joins TRBV18 and TRBJ1-6, with 7 bases fitting TRBD1. This CDR3 has 16 amino acids. After removal of 0 bases from V and 9 bases from J, the junction contained 8 bases not matched to a gene. Germline CDR1 and CDR2: KGHSH and LQKENI. The CDR3 protein is CASSPPKGASGSPLHF. As DNA, the CDR3 is TGTGCCAGCTCACCACCCAAGGGGGCCAGTGGTTCACCCCTCCACTTT.

The chain uses TRBV2 and TRBJ1-2; a weak D match, TRBD1 (5 bases). CDR1 is SNHLY, CDR2 FYNNEI, per germline. The germline V and J ends were trimmed by 3 bases and 4 bases, with 12 bases remaining between them. This CDR3 region has 14 residues. This chain's CDR3 is CASSDGGVVYGYTF. The CDR3 coding sequence is TGTGCCAGCAGTGACGGGGGGGTCGTCTATGGCTACACCTTC.